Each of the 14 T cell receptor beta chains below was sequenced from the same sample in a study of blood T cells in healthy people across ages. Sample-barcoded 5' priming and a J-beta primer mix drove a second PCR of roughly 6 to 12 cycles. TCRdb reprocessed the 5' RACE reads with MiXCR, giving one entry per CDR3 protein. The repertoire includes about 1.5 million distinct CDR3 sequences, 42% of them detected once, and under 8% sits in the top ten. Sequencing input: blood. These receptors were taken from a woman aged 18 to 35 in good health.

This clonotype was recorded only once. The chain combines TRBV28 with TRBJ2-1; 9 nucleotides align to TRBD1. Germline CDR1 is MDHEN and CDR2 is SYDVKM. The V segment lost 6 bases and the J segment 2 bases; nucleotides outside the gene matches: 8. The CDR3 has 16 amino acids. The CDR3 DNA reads TGTGCCAGCAGGGAAACAGGGGGCAACCCCTACAATGAGCAGTTCTTC. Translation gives CASRETGGNPYNEQFF.

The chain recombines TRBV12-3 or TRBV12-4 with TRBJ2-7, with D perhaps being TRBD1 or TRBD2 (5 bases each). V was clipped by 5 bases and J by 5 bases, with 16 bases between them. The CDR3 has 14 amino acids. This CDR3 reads CASSLGTRAHEQYF. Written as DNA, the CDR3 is TGTGCCAGCAGTCTCGGGACCCGGGCCCACGAGCAGTACTTC.

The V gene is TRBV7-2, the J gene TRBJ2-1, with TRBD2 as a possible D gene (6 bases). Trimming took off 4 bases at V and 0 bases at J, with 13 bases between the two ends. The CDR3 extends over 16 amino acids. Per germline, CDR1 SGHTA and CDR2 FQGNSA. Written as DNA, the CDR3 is TGTGCCAGCAGCTCCCTGGCGGGATTCTCCTACAATGAGCAGTTCTTC. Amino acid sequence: CASSSLAGFSYNEQFF. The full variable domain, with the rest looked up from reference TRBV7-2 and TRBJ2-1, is GAGVSQSPSNKVTEKGKDVELRCDPISGHTALYWYRQSLGQGLEFLIYFQGNSAPDKSGLPSDRFSAERTGGSVSTLTIQRTQQEDSAVYLCASSSLAGFSYNEQFFGPGTRLTVL.

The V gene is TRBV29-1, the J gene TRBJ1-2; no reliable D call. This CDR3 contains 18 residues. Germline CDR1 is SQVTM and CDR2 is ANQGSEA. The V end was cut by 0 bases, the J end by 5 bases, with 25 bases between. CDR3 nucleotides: TGCAGCGTTGAAGATAAACGCAGGAGTTACCCCGTAGGGTATGGCTACACCTTC. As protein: CSVEDKRRSYPVGYGYTF.

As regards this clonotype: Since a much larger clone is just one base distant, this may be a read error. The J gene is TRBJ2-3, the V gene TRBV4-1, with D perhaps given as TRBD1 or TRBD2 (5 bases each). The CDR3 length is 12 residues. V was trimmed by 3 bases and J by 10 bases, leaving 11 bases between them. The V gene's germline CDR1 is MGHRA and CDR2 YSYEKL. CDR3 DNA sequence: TGCGCCAGCAGCCAGGGGGAACAGGCGCAGTATTTT. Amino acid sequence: CASSQGEQAQYF.

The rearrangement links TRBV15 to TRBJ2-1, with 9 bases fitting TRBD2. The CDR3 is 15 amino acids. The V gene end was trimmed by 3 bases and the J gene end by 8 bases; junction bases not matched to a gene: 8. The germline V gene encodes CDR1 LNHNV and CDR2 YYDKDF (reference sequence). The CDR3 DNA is TGTGCCACCAGCAGTCGACTAGCGGCTGGGTATGAGCAGTTCTTC. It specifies CATSSRLAAGYEQFF.

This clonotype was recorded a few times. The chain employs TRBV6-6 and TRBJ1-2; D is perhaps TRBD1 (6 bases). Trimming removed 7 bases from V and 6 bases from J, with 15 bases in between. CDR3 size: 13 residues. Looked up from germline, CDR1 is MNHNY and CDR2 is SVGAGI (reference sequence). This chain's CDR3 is CASTQTGKDGYTF. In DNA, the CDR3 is TGTGCCAGCACCCAGACAGGAAAGGATGGCTACACCTTC.

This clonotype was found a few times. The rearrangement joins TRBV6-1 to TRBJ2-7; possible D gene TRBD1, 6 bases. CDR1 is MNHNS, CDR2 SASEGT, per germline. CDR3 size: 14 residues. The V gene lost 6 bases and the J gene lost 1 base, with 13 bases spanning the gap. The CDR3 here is CASSKGQISYEQYF. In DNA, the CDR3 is TGTGCCAGCAGCAAGGGACAAATTTCCTACGAGCAGTACTTC.

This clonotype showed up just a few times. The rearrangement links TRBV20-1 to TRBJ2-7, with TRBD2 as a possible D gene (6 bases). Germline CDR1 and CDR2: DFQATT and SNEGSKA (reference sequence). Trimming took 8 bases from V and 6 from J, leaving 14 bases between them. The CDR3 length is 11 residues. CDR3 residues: CSTPGVGEQYF. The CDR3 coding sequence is TGCAGTACTCCGGGGGTCGGCGAGCAGTACTTC.

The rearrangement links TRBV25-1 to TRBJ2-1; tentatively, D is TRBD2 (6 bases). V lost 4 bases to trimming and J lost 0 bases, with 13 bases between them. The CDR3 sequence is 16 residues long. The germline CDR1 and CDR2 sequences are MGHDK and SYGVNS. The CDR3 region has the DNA TGTGCCAGCAGTGGGGGGGTACGCGGCTCCTACAATGAGCAGTTCTTC. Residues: CASSGGVRGSYNEQFF.

The CDR3 is CASSPGGADEKLFF. Written as DNA, the CDR3 is TGTGCCAGCAGCCCCGGGGGGGCTGATGAAAAACTGTTTTTT. The J gene is TRBJ1-4, the V gene TRBV7-2; D might be TRBD1 (6 bases). The CDR3 spans 14 residues. With 5 bases removed from V and 6 bases from J, the gap between germline ends came to 13 bases. Germline V gene data show CDR1 as SGHTA and CDR2 as FQGNSA. Full variable domain (outside the CDR3, taken from reference TRBV7-2 and TRBJ1-4): GAGVSQSPSNKVTEKGKDVELRCDPISGHTALYWYRQSLGQGLEFLIYFQGNSAPDKSGLPSDRFSAERTGGSVSTLTIQRTQQEDSAVYLCASSPGGADEKLFFGSGTQLSVL.

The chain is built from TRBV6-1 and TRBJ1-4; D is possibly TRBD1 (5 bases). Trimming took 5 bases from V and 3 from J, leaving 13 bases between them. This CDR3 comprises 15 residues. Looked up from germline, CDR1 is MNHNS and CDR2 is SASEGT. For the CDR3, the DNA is TGTGCCAGCAGTCCCATGACAGCCGCTAATGAAAAACTGTTTTTT. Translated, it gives CASSPMTAANEKLFF.

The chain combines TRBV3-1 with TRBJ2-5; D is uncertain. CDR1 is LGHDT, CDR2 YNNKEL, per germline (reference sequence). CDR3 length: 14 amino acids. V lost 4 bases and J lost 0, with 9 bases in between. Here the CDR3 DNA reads TGTGCCAGCAGCCTACTGGTAGACCAAGAGACCCAGTACTTC. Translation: CASSLLVDQETQYF.

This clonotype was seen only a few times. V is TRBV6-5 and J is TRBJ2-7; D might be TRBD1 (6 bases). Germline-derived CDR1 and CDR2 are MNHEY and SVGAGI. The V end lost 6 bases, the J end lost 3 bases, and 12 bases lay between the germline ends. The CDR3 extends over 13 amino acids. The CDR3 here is CASSNRVGYEQYF. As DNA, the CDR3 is TGTGCCAGCAGCAACAGGGTCGGCTACGAGCAGTACTTC.